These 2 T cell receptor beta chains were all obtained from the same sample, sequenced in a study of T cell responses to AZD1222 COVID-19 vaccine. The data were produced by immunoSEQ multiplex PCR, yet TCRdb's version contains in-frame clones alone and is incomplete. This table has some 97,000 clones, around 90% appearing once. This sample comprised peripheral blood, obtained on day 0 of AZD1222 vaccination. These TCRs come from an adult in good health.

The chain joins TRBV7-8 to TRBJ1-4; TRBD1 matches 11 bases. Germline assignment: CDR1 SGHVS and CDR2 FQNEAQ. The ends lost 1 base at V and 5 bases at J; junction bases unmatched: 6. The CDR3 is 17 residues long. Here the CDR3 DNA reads TGTGCCAGCAGCTTAGATGGGACAGGGGGTTGGAATGAAAAACTGTTTTTT. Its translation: CASSLDGTGGWNEKLFF. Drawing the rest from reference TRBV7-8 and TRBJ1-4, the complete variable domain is GAGVSQSPRYKVAKRGQDVALRCDPISGHVSLFWYQQALGQGPEFLTYFQNEAQLDKSGLPSDRFFAERPEGSVSTLKIQRTQQEDSAVYLCASSLDGTGGWNEKLFFGSGTQLSVL.

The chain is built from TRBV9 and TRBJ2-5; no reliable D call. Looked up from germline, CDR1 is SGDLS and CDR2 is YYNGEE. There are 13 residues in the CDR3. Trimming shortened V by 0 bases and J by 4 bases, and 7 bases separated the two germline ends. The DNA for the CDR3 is TGTGCCAGCAGCGTAGATTTGGGAGAGACCCAGTACTTC. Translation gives CASSVDLGETQYF.